The sequence of this T cell receptor beta chain was determined in a study of tumor and adjacent non-tumor tissue in lung cancer. Study background: Histology: 12 adenocarcinoma, a couple of squamous cell carcinoma, 1 small cell lung cancer. Samples averaged around 3.9 million productive TCRbeta reads each. Whole-study findings and limits: Top 100 clones took a larger repertoire share in normal lung.

Of note for this clonotype: Its antigen is currently unknown. No conserved phenylalanine or tryptophan ends this CDR3, so it is likely a read error.

RNA was extracted from bulk tissue without any cell sorting. The CDR3 has 17 amino acids. Trimming at V came to 1 base and at J to 7 bases, leaving 12 bases not matched to a gene. CDR1 is MGHRA and CDR2 is YSYEKL in the germline V gene. A modified ARM-PCR protocol with three rounds of nested PCR amplified TCRbeta. Via MiXCR, TCRdb re-called the multiplex PCR reads, giving one row per CDR3 protein. Counted here are under 140,000 distinct CDR3 sequences, about 87% occurring once; the ten biggest clones make up roughly 20%. Sequencing was performed on lung tumor tissue. The rearrangement uses TRBV4-1 and TRBJ2-1; 8 bases map to TRBD2. This TCR derives from a man aged 65 to 79 with non-small cell lung cancer. The CDR3 sequence is CASSQVFSGTWSNEQFL. The CDR3 DNA sequence: TGCGCCAGCAGCCAAGTCTTTAGCGGGACGTGGTCGAATGAGCAGTTCTTA.